The 27 T cell receptor beta chains below all came from one sample that was sequenced in a study of post-analysis software for immune sequencing data. Presence of unique molecular identifiers characterized the TCR beta cDNA libraries. TCRdb re-analysed the PCR reads in MiXCR, keeping a single row per CDR3 protein. Of about 540,000 distinct CDR3 sequences listed, around 36% are singletons. No antigen has been assigned to these receptors. General study points: TRBV5-6, TRBV5-1 and TRBV20-1 belonged to a set of roughly 5 TRBV segments that were more frequent in patients than controls.

Sequencing was done on a sample of blood. The origin of the receptors is a girl younger than 18 with multiple sclerosis.

The V gene is TRBV6-6, the J gene TRBJ1-2; 8 nucleotides align to TRBD1. The V segment lost 6 bases and the J segment 4 bases; nucleotides outside the gene matches: 7. CDR1 and CDR2 (germline): MNHNY, SVGAGI (reference sequence). The CDR3 is 14 residues long. The CDR3 here is CASSYGQGGYGYTF. The CDR3 bases are TGTGCCAGCAGCTACGGACAGGGCGGCTATGGCTACACCTTC.

This rearrangement joins TRBV4-1 to TRBJ2-7; D might be TRBD1 (7 bases). The germline V gene has CDR1 MGHRA and CDR2 YSYEKL. With 1 base removed from V and 0 bases from J, the gap between germline ends came to 19 bases. The CDR3 sequence is 18 residues long. CDR3 residues: CASSQGVTGRGVSYEQYF. Here the CDR3 DNA reads TGCGCCAGCAGCCAAGGCGTAACGGGCAGGGGGGTCTCCTACGAGCAGTACTTC.

This clonotype came up a few times. This chain connects TRBV29-1 to TRBJ1-2; 7 bases match TRBD1. The V gene's germline CDR1 is SQVTM and CDR2 ANQGSEA. The CDR3 sequence is 15 residues long. V lost 4 bases and J lost 6; bases outside the gene matches: 14. DNA of the CDR3: TGCAGCGTTGTTGTCGGGGACAGACTCTTGGATGGCTACACCTTC. This sequence encodes CSVVVGDRLLDGYTF.

The chain recombines TRBV12-3 or TRBV12-4 with TRBJ1-6; D is undetermined. The ends were cut back, 1 base at V and 8 bases at J, with 6 bases in the middle. There are 13 residues in the CDR3. CDR3 residues: CASSLGVHSPLHF. Here the CDR3 DNA reads TGTGCCAGCAGTTTAGGCGTCCATTCACCCCTCCACTTT.

The V call is TRBV7-9, the J call TRBJ2-3; D tentatively reads TRBD1 or TRBD2 (5 bases each). Trimming removed 1 base from V and 0 bases from J, with 11 bases in between. CDR1 and CDR2 (germline): SEHNR, FQNEAQ (reference sequence). This CDR3 is built from 16 residues. DNA for the CDR3: TGTGCCAGCAGCTTAGGAGGGGTATTTAGCACAGATACGCAGTATTTT. Protein sequence: CASSLGGVFSTDTQYF.

The V and J genes are TRBV16 and TRBJ1-2; TRBD1 matches at 7 bases. V shed 4 bases and J 7 bases; nucleotides not matched to a gene: 12. In germline, CDR1 is KGHSY, CDR2 FQNENV. The CDR3 spans 15 residues. CDR3: CASSLTAEGAAGYTF. The CDR3 nucleotides read TGTGCCAGCAGCCTCACAGCGGAGGGGGCGGCTGGCTACACCTTC.

The rearrangement joins TRBV3-1 to TRBJ1-5, with 7 bases matching TRBD1. Looked up from germline, CDR1 is LGHDT and CDR2 is YNNKEL (reference sequence). This CDR3 has 15 residues. J was trimmed by 9 bases and V by 6 bases; bases with no gene match: 14. The CDR3 DNA reads TGTGCCAGCAGTCAGGGGGGAGGGGTGGATCGGCCCCAGCATTTT. It encodes CASSQGGGVDRPQHF. The full variable domain, completed using reference TRBV3-1 and TRBJ1-5, is DTAVSQTPKYLVTQMGNDKSIKCEQNLGHDTMYWYKQDSKKFLKIMFSYNNKELIINETVPNRFSPKSPDKAHLNLHINSLELGDSAVYFCASSQGGGVDRPQHFGDGTRLSIL.

CDR3 coding DNA: TGTGCCAGCAGCCCGATTTGGGGGGCTCCCTACAATGAGCAGTTCTTC. It yields the protein CASSPIWGAPYNEQFF. The chain carries TRBV11-2 and TRBJ2-1; the D gene could be TRBD1 or TRBD2 (6 bases each). The CDR3 contains 16 residues. Deletions cut 5 bases from V and 2 bases from J, with 16 bases between. Germline CDR1 SGHAT, CDR2 FQNNGV. The variable domain in full, with the rest retrieved from reference TRBV11-2 and TRBJ2-1, is EAGVAQSPRYKIIEKRQSVAFWCNPISGHATLYWYQQILGQGPKLLIQFQNNGVVDDSQLPKDRFSAERLKGVDSTLKIQPAKLEDSAVYLCASSPIWGAPYNEQFFGPGTRLTVL.

This clonotype was detected only a few times. V usage is TRBV6-1 and J usage is TRBJ2-5, with TRBD2 as a possible D gene (6 bases). V was clipped by 0 bases and J by 13 bases, with 15 bases between them. The germline V gene encodes CDR1 MNHNS and CDR2 SASEGT. There are 13 residues in the CDR3. Written as DNA, the CDR3 is TGTGCCAGCAGTGAAGCTCGGGACTCCTCACGGTACTTC. Its translation: CASSEARDSSRYF.

The rearrangement uses TRBV20-1 and TRBJ1-2; TRBD1 is a possible D gene (6 bases). This CDR3 has 14 amino acids. V was shortened by 3 bases and J by 6 bases, with 17 bases between the two germline ends. Germline CDR1 reads DFQATT; CDR2 reads SNEGSKA (reference sequence). The CDR3 protein is CSASRQGRSNGYTF. The CDR3 nucleotides are TGCAGTGCTAGTAGGCAGGGGAGGTCCAATGGCTACACCTTC.

The chain employs TRBV20-1 and TRBJ1-5; D remains ambiguous. CDR3 length: 15 residues. V gave up 0 bases and J gave up 8 bases, with 17 bases separating them. Germline V gene lookup returns CDR1 DFQATT and CDR2 SNEGSKA (reference sequence). CDR3 in DNA: TGCAGTGCTAGAGATGGTCCTAGGGCGGCTAAGCCCCAGCATTTT. Protein sequence: CSARDGPRAAKPQHF.

This clonotype was detected a few times. This CDR3 is CASSLYPDYEQYF. The CDR3 nucleotides read TGCGCCAGCAGCTTGTATCCCGACTACGAGCAGTACTTC. The rearrangement joins TRBV5-1 to TRBJ2-7; D unresolved. The ends were cut back, 1 base at V and 3 bases at J, with 8 bases in the middle. Germline CDR1 and CDR2: SGHRS and YFSETQ. The CDR3 runs 13 residues. Looking up the rest from reference TRBV5-1 and TRBJ2-7 gives the full variable domain: KAGVTQTPRYLIKTRGQQVTLSCSPISGHRSVSWYQQTPGQGLQFLFEYFSETQRNKGNFPGRFSGRQFSNSRSEMNVSTLELGDSALYLCASSLYPDYEQYFGPGTRLTVT.

This clonotype was seen a single time. The rearrangement uses TRBV7-8 and TRBJ1-5; D perhaps matches TRBD1 (5 bases). CDR1 and CDR2 (germline): SGHVS, FQNEAQ. The CDR3 runs to 17 residues. V lost 6 bases and J 1 base, leaving 19 bases between the germline ends. CDR3 region: CASSLTTGTASNQPQHF. CDR3 coding DNA: TGTGCCAGCAGTTTAACCACCGGGACGGCGAGCAATCAGCCCCAGCATTTT.

This clonotype was observed a handful of times. V and J are TRBV20-1 and TRBJ1-2; the D is unclear. Trimming cost V 1 base and J 3 bases, with 9 bases left between them. CDR3 length equals 13 residues. In germline, CDR1 is DFQATT, CDR2 SNEGSKA (reference sequence). This CDR3 reads CSARVGTDYGYTF. For the CDR3, the DNA is TGCAGTGCTAGAGTGGGAACAGACTATGGCTACACCTTC.

J is TRBJ1-2 and V is TRBV5-1; maybe TRBD1 (6 bases). There are 15 residues in the CDR3. Germline CDR1 and CDR2: SGHRS and YFSETQ. With 3 bases removed from V and 8 bases from J, the gap between germline ends came to 20 bases. The CDR3 loop reads CASSSGTGGAGGYTF. CDR3 DNA sequence: TGCGCCAGCAGCTCGGGAACGGGGGGCGCGGGAGGCTACACCTTC. Variable domain in full (rest from reference TRBV5-1 and TRBJ1-2): KAGVTQTPRYLIKTRGQQVTLSCSPISGHRSVSWYQQTPGQGLQFLFEYFSETQRNKGNFPGRFSGRQFSNSRSEMNVSTLELGDSALYLCASSSGTGGAGGYTFGSGTRLTVV.

The table lists this clonotype with a few counts. V and J are TRBV20-1 and TRBJ2-1; no firm D call. Germline V gene data show CDR1 as DFQATT and CDR2 as SNEGSKA (reference sequence). This CDR3 is 12 amino acids long. Trimming left V 3 bases short and J 7 bases short, with 10 bases between. Written as DNA, the CDR3 is TGCAGTGCTAGGCTTGACTGGAATGAGCAGTTCTTC. Its protein product is CSARLDWNEQFF.

The chain recombines TRBV29-1 with TRBJ2-2; 10 bases fit TRBD1. The CDR3 extends over 12 amino acids. CDR1 and CDR2 (germline): SQVTM, ANQGSEA. Losses at the gene ends were 7 bases for V and 6 bases for J; bases not matched to a gene: 2. DNA for the CDR3: TGCAGCGGACAGGGGGCCCCCGGGGAGCTGTTTTTT. It yields the protein CSGQGAPGELFF.

The rearrangement uses TRBV6-5 and TRBJ2-7; D possibly uses TRBD1 or TRBD2 (7 bases each). Judging by the DNA end, TRBJ2-5 fits better; the J call may be wrong. This CDR3 has 13 amino acids. The V gene's germline CDR1 is MNHEY and CDR2 SVGAGI. The CDR3 is CASRAGQRGTQYF. CDR3 coding DNA: TGTGCCAGCAGAGCGGGACAGAGAGGGACCCAGTACTTC.

This clonotype was counted between two and nine times. The genes are TRBV29-1 and TRBJ2-3, with 7 bases lining up with TRBD2. CDR1 and CDR2 from the germline V gene are SQVTM and ANQGSEA. The CDR3 runs to 13 residues. V gave up 5 bases and J gave up 1 base; unmatched junction bases: 3. CDR3 amino acids: CSVRGEGTDTQYF. The DNA of the CDR3 is TGCAGCGTTCGGGGGGAGGGCACAGATACGCAGTATTTT.

Comments on this clonotype: At one end, the junction sequence differs from germline, possibly due to a read error. V and J are TRBV6-2 or TRBV6-3 and TRBJ2-7; possibly TRBD1 for D (6 bases). Germline V gives CDR1 MNHEY, CDR2 SVGEGT. The length of the CDR3 is 14 residues. In DNA, the CDR3 is TGTTCCAGCAGTTATCTGTACAGGGCCTACGAGCAGTACTTC. Its translation: CSSSYLYRAYEQYF.

The CDR3 region is CASSQTRGNQPQHF. The CDR3 nucleotides are TGTGCCAGCAGCCAAACTCGGGGGAATCAGCCCCAGCATTTT. The chain carries TRBV27 and TRBJ1-5; a possible D gene is TRBD1 (5 bases). CDR3 length: 14 amino acids. Between the trimmed V and J ends, which lost 6 bases and 4 bases, there was a span of 13 bases. Germline V CDR1 and CDR2: MNHEY, SMNVEV (reference sequence).

The genes are TRBV4-2 and TRBJ2-1; D may correspond to TRBD1 or TRBD2 (5 bases each). Germline CDR1 LGHNA, CDR2 YNFKEQ. The CDR3 spans 15 residues. V lost 6 bases to trimming and J lost 4 bases, with 16 bases between them. As DNA, the CDR3 is TGTGCCAGCAGGGTCCGGGACGGAATATACAATGAGCAGTTCTTC. This gives the protein CASRVRDGIYNEQFF.

The V and J genes are TRBV27 and TRBJ1-2, with 7 bases lining up with TRBD1. The CDR3 has 13 amino acids. The ends lost 7 bases at V and 8 bases at J; junction bases unmatched: 10. Germline V gives CDR1 MNHEY, CDR2 SMNVEV (reference sequence). CDR3 protein: CASNDPGQSGYTF. DNA for the CDR3: TGTGCCAGCAACGATCCGGGACAGTCGGGCTACACCTTC.

This chain links TRBV12-3 or TRBV12-4 with TRBJ1-1; D is possibly TRBD1 (5 bases). CDR3 length: 12 amino acids. Trimming took off 6 bases at V and 11 bases at J, with 16 bases between the two ends. In DNA form, the CDR3 reads TGTGCCAGCAGCCCGGGCAGGGTGGATGCTTTCTTT. Protein sequence: CASSPGRVDAFF.

This clonotype turned up a few times. The chain recombines TRBV4-1 with TRBJ1-4; D remains ambiguous. From germline, CDR1 is MGHRA and CDR2 YSYEKL. This CDR3 has 14 amino acids. V was pared by 0 bases and J by 8 bases, with 10 bases between. The CDR3 nucleotides read TGCGCCAGCAGCCAAGAGGGCCTAGGGGAAAAACTGTTTTTT. Its translation is CASSQEGLGEKLFF.

This clonotype has a handful of counts. The V and J genes are TRBV6-1 and TRBJ2-6; D ambiguous. Germline CDR1 MNHNS, CDR2 SASEGT. V dropped 4 bases and J dropped 1 base, with 5 bases sitting between them. The CDR3 runs to 14 residues. CDR3 sequence reads: CASSGVSGANVLTF. The CDR3 DNA follows: TGTGCCAGCAGTGGCGTTTCTGGGGCCAACGTCCTGACTTTC.

J is TRBJ2-5 and V is TRBV5-4, with 9 bases fitting TRBD2. The CDR3 sequence is 14 residues long. Per the germline V gene, CDR1 is SGHNT and CDR2 is YYREEE (reference sequence). The ends lost 3 bases at V and 5 bases at J; junction bases unmatched: 5. The CDR3 loop is CASSSSGVWETQYF. In DNA form, the CDR3 reads TGTGCCAGCAGCTCTAGCGGGGTTTGGGAGACCCAGTACTTC. The whole variable domain, filled in from reference TRBV5-4 and TRBJ2-5, reads ETGVTQSPTHLIKTRGQQVTLRCSSQSGHNTVSWYQQALGQGPQFIFQYYREEENGRGNFPPRFSGLQFPNYSSELNVNALELDDSALYLCASSSSGVWETQYFGPGTRLLVL.